This T cell receptor (beta chain) was captured in a study of a mutant IDH1 vaccine in newly diagnosed glioma. V was trimmed by 4 bases and J by 2 bases, leaving 13 bases between them. The CDR3 is 15 residues long. The V gene's germline CDR1 is SGHTS and CDR2 YDEGEE. Noted time point: week 47, end of study. In every dose of vaccine, 300 ug of mutant IDH1 20-mer peptide was given alongside topical imiquimod. Concerning this clone itself: Its antigen is unknown.

The data were produced by immunoSEQ multiplex PCR, yet TCRdb's version contains in-frame clones alone and is incomplete. The data show approximately 50,000 clones, around three quarters seen once. The source is a woman aged 40 to 50 with glioma. Some clones in this sample may be carry-over from other donors' samples. The chain couples TRBV5-8 to TRBJ2-1; D uncertain. This specimen consisted of PBMCs, obtained from a glioma patient whose treatment included an IDH1 peptide vaccine. CDR3 region: CASSPLTGAYNEQFF. Here the CDR3 DNA reads TGTGCCAGCAGCCCCCTAACCGGAGCCTACAATGAGCAGTTCTTC.